The rows below give T cell receptor beta chains drawn from one sample of a study of CD8 T cells in ankylosing spondylitis. TCRdb reanalysed the 5' RACE reads using MiXCR and keeps one entry per CDR3 protein. The sample gives around 130,000 distinct CDR3 sequences, approximately 17% of which show up once; 30% to 35% is in the top ten. The sample comprised blood, either unsorted or a sorted T cell fraction (not recorded which). The receptors originated from a male donor with ankylosing spondylitis. Each CDR3 is given without its conserved first and last residue. Each record gives: V gene, J gene, clone size, CDR3 protein. The size entry is marked missing in some rows and otherwise reads once, few, many or a size class.

>TRBV5-1|TRBJ2-3|NA
ASSLTGDPDTQY
>TRBV7-9|TRBJ2-2|NA
ASSFGPGTVSTGELF
>TRBV24-1|TRBJ2-1|few
ATSDFGLAGVGRDEQF
>TRBV12-3/TRBV12-4|TRBJ2-1|NA
ASSFATHNEQF
>TRBV29-1|TRBJ1-2|many
SVAGTGGYYGYT
>TRBV2|TRBJ1-1|few
ARRESLWTEAF
>TRBV12-3/TRBV12-4|TRBJ2-2|few
ASSPTFPGPKAGELF
>TRBV12-3/TRBV12-4|TRBJ2-1|NA
ASSPTAGVGNNEQF
>TRBV27|TRBJ2-2|NA
ASRKGTSDTVGSGELF
>TRBV4-1|TRBJ2-7|few
ASSQDQTSPDEQY
>TRBV14|TRBJ2-1|many
ASSQHNNEQF
>TRBV27|TRBJ2-1|few
ASSIGSPYNEQF
>TRBV24-1|TRBJ2-5|NA
ATSPVGTGQETQY
>TRBV2|TRBJ2-1|NA
ASRKGGSSYNEQF
>TRBV7-8|TRBJ2-1|NA
ASSADPSSYNEQF
>TRBV5-6|TRBJ1-1|few
ASTWGGPDQTEAF
>TRBV11-1|TRBJ2-1|few
ASSYLAGDRRNEQF